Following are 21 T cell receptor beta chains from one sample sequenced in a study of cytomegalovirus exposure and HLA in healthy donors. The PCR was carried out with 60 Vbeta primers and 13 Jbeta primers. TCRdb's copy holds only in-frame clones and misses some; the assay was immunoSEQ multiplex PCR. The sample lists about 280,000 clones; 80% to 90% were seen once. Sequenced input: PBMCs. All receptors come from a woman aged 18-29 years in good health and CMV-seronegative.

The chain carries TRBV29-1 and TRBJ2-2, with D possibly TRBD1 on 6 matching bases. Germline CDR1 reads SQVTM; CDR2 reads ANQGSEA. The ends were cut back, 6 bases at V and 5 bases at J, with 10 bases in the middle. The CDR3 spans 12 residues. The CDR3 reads CSVQGVTGELFF. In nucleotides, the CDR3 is TGCAGCGTACAGGGAGTGACCGGGGAGCTGTTTTTT.

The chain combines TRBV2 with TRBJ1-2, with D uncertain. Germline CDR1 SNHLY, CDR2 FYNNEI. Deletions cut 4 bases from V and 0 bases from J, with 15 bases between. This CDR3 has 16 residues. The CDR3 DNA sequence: TGTGCCAGCAGTGTCGTCGGGAGTACAGCTAACTATGGCTACACCTTC. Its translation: CASSVVGSTANYGYTF. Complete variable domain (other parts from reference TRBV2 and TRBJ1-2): EPEVTQTPSHQVTQMGQEVILRCVPISNHLYFYWYRQILGQKVEFLVSFYNNEISEKSEIFDDQFSVERPDGSNFTLKIRSTKLEDSAMYFCASSVVGSTANYGYTFGSGTRLTVV.

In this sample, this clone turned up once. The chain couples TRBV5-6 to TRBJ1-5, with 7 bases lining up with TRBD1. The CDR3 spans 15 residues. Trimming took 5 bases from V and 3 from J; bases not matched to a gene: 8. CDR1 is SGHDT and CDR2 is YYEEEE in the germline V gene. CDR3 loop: CASRKRGRHNQPQHF. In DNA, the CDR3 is TGTGCCAGCAGAAAGAGGGGGCGGCACAATCAGCCCCAGCATTTT.

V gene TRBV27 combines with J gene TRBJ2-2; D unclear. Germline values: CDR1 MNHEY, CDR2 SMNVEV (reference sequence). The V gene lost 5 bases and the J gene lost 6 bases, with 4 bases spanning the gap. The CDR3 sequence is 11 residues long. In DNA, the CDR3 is TGTGCCAGCAGTATCGCCGGGGAGCTGTTTTTT. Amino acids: CASSIAGELFF.

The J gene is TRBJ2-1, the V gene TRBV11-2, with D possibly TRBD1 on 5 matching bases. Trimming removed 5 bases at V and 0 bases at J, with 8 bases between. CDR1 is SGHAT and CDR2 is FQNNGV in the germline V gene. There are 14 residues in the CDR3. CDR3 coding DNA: TGTGCCAGCAGCCGACAGATCTCCTACAATGAGCAGTTCTTC. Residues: CASSRQISYNEQFF.

CDR3: CASSAGRSTDTQYF. In DNA, the CDR3 is TGTGCCAGTAGCGCGGGGCGGTCCACAGATACGCAGTATTTT. The chain couples TRBV19 to TRBJ2-3; D perhaps matches TRBD2 (6 bases). There are 14 residues in the CDR3. The V and J ends lost 6 bases and 2 bases respectively, with 12 bases between them. Germline CDR1 LNHDA, CDR2 SQIVND (reference sequence).

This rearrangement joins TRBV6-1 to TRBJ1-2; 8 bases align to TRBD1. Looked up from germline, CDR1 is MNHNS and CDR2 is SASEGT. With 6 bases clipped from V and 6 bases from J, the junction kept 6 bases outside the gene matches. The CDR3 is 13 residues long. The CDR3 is CASSRGQGHGYTF. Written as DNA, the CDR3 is TGTGCCAGCAGCCGAGGACAGGGCCATGGCTACACCTTC.

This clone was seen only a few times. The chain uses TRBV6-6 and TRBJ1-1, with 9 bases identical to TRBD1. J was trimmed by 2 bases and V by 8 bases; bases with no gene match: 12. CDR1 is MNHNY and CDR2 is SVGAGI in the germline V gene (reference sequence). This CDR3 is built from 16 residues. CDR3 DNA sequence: TGTGCCAGCGGGACAGGGACAGTCCTTGGAAACACTGAAGCTTTCTTT. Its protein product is CASGTGTVLGNTEAFF.

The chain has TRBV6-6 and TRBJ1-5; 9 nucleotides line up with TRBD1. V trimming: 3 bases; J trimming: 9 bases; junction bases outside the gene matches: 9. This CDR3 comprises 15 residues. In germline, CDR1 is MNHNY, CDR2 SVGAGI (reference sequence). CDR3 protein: CASSYGQGPLMPQHF. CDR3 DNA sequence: TGTGCCAGCAGTTATGGACAGGGGCCTTTAATGCCCCAGCATTTT.

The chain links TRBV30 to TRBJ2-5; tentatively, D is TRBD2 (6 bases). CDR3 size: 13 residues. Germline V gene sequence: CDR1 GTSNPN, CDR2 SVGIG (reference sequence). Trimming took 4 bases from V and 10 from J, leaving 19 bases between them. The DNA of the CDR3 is TGTGCCTGGACCTTCGGGGGAGCGCCAAACCAGTACTTC. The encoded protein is CAWTFGGAPNQYF.

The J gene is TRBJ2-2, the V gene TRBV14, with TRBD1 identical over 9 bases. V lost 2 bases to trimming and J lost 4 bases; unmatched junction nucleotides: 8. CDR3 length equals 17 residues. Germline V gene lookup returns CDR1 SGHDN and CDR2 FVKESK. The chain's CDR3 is CASSQRGTGRVTGELFF. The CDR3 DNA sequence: TGTGCCAGCAGCCAACGGGGGACAGGGCGGGTCACCGGGGAGCTGTTTTTT.

The CDR3 spells CASSKALRGSYEQYF. CDR3 DNA sequence: TGTGCCAGCAGCAAAGCGCTCAGGGGGTCCTACGAGCAGTACTTC. This sequence joins TRBV21-1 and TRBJ2-7; no DNA check was done on the table's D call, TRBD1. TRBV21-1 is shown as a pseudogene. This CDR3 is 15 amino acids long.

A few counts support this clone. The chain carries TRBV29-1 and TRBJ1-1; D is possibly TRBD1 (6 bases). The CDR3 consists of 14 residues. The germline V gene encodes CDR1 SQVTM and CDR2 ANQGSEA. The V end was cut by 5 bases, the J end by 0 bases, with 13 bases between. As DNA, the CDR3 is TGCAGCGTTACAGGGCAAAGCATGAACACTGAAGCTTTCTTT. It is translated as CSVTGQSMNTEAFF.

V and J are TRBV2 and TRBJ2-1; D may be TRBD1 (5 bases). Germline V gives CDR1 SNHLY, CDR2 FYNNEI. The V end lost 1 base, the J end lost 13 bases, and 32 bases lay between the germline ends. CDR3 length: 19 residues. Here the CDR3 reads CASSEGRERQSLPKAKQFF. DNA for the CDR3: TGTGCCAGCAGTGAAGGGCGAGAACGACAGTCCCTCCCCAAAGCCAAACAGTTCTTC.

The CDR3 reads CASSHDKKDIQYF. The CDR3 nucleotides read TGTGCCAGCAGTCACGACAAGAAGGACATTCAGTACTTC. The chain recombines TRBV6-5 with TRBJ2-4; D not certain. Germline V gene data show CDR1 as MNHEY and CDR2 as SVGAGI. The CDR3 runs 13 residues. Trimming took 5 bases from V and 8 from J, leaving 13 bases between them.

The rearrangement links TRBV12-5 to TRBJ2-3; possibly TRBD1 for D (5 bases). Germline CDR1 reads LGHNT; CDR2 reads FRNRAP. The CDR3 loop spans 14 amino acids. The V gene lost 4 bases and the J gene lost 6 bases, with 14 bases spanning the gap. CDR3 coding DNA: TGTGCTAGTGGTTGGGGCACCACCCCCGATACGCAGTATTTT. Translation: CASGWGTTPDTQYF.

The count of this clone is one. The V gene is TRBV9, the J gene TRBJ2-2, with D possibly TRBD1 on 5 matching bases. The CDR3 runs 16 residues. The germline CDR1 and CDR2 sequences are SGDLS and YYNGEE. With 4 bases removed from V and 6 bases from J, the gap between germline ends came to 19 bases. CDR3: CASSPKVSGWSGELFF. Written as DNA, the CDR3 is TGTGCCAGCAGCCCAAAGGTGTCAGGGTGGTCCGGGGAGCTGTTTTTT.

In DNA, the CDR3 is TGCAGCATCCAGACTAGCGTGACGTACGAGCAGTACTTC. The encoded protein is CSIQTSVTYEQYF. This chain links TRBV29-1 with TRBJ2-7, with 8 bases lining up with TRBD2. Trimming took 8 bases from V and 4 from J; bases not matched to a gene: 10. CDR3 length equals 13 residues. Germline CDR1 and CDR2: SQVTM and ANQGSEA.

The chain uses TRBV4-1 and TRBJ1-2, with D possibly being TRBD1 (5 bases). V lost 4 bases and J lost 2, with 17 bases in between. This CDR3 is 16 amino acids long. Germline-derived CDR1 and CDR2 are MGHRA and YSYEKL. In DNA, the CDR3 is TGCGCCAGCAGCCCTCAATCGAACGCAGGGAACTATGGCTACACCTTC. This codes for CASSPQSNAGNYGYTF.

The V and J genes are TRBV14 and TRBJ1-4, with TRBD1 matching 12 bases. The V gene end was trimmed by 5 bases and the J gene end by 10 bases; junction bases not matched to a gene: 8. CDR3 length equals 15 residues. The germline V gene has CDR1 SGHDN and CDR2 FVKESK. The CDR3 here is CASSIRGTGGRKLFF. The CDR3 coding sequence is TGTGCCAGCAGCATCCGGGGGACAGGGGGCCGAAAACTGTTTTTT.

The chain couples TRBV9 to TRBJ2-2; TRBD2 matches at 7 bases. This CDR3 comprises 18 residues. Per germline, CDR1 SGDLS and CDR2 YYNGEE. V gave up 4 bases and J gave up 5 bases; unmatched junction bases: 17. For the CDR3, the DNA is TGTGCCAGCAGCTCCCCACAGCAAAGCGGGGCTAAGACCGGGGAGCTGTTTTTT. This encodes CASSSPQQSGAKTGELFF. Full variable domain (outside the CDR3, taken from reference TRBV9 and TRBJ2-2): DSGVTQTPKHLITATGQRVTLRCSPRSGDLSVYWYQQSLDQGLQFLIQYYNGEERAKGNILERFSAQQFPDLHSELNLSSLELGDSALYFCASSSPQQSGAKTGELFFGEGSRLTVL.